This TCR beta chain was retrieved from a study of Graves' ophthalmopathy and Graves' hyperthyroidism. After removal of 1 base from V and 3 bases from J, the junction contained 3 bases not matched to a gene. Germline CDR1 and CDR2: MDHEN and SYDVKM. The CDR3 length is 14 residues. Amplification from RNA transcripts yielded the TCR beta CDR3 regions. Second-round multiplex PCR came after first-round RT-PCR with HTBI primers. TCRdb processed the multiplex PCR reads anew with MiXCR; each CDR3 protein has one entry. The table includes about 370,000 distinct CDR3 sequences, about a sixth detected once. This clonotype was seen ten or more times.

V is TRBV28 and J is TRBJ2-7; TRBD1 matches at 7 bases. This receptor was identified in an adult woman with stable Graves' hyperthyroidism. The source material was peripheral blood. The chain's CDR3 is CASSLSYRGYEQYF. CDR3 bases: TGTGCCAGCAGTTTATCGTACAGGGGCTACGAGCAGTACTTC.